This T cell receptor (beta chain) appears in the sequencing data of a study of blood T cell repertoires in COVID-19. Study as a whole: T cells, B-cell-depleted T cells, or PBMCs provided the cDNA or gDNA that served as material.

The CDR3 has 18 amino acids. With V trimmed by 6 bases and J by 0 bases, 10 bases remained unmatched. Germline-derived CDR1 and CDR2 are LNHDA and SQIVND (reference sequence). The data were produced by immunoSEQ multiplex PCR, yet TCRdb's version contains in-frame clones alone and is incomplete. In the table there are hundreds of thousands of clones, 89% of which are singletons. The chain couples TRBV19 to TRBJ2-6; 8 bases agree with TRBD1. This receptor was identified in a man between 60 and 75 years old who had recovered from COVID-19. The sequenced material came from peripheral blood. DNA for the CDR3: TGTGCCAGTAGAACCCCGGACAGGGCGAGCTCTGGGGCCAACGTCCTGACTTTC. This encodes CASRTPDRASSGANVLTF.